This paragraph reports one T cell receptor beta chain. This record belongs to a study of control samples from healthy donors and cancer patients. The protocol was immunoSEQ multiplex PCR, while the TCRdb copy is restricted to in-frame clones and leaves out a portion. The data show 180,000 or so clones, around 93% seen once. This CDR3 spans 16 amino acids. Germline trimming cut 6 bases from V and 9 bases from J; bases unmatched to any gene: 14. V and J are TRBV6-7 and TRBJ2-7; 13 bases are a match to TRBD2. TRBV6-7 is identified as an open reading frame with a role that is uncertain. This TCR was sampled from an older woman in good health. Sample: blood. CDR3 bases: TGTGCCAGCAGCCAAATGGGACTAGCGGGGCCCCGGGGGCAGTACTTC. It yields the protein CASSQMGLAGPRGQYF.